The rows below give T cell receptor beta chains drawn from one sample of a study of post-analysis software for immune sequencing data. In TCRdb, the PCR reads were re-called with MiXCR into one record per CDR3 protein. The table lists some 890,000 distinct CDR3 sequences, about 53% of them singletons, with around 4.5% in the top ten. Sequencing was carried out using blood. The receptors were gathered from a girl between 10 and 17 years old with multiple sclerosis. Both conserved end residues are part of each CDR3. A D gene is named only where the DNA matches it firmly. Rows give clone size only sometimes, using once, few, many, or a class for an expanded clone.

V	D	J	size	CDR3	DNA
TRBV2	TRBD1	TRBJ1-2	few	CASRGLTGVIYGYTF	TGTGCCAGCAGGGGACTCACAGGGGTTATCTATGGCTACACCTTC
TRBV7-2	NA	TRBJ1-2	NA	CASMGTDPYGYTF	TGTGCCAGCATGGGAACAGATCCTTATGGCTACACCTTC
TRBV20-1	NA	TRBJ2-1	many	CSARAGVSEVNEQFF	TGCAGTGCTAGAGCCGGTGTTAGTGAGGTTAATGAGCAGTTCTTC
TRBV7-3	TRBD1	TRBJ2-6	few	CASTNGTGDVLTF	TGTGCCAGCACCAACGGGACAGGGGACGTCCTGACTTTC
TRBV4-1	TRBD1	TRBJ2-7	few	CASSVSGQALQYF	TGCGCCAGCAGCGTAAGCGGACAGGCCCTTCAGTACTTC
TRBV29-1	TRBD2	TRBJ2-4	once	CSVGGTSGTGNIQYF	TGCAGCGTTGGGGGGACTAGCGGAACGGGAAACATTCAGTACTTC
TRBV6-1	TRBD2	TRBJ2-7	NA	CASSERGGRAYEQYF	TGTGCCAGCAGTGAGAGAGGCGGGAGGGCCTACGAGCAGTACTTC
TRBV6-5	NA	TRBJ2-5	NA	CASKPGPPSEQYF	TGTGCCAGCAAGCCGGGACCCCCCTCGGAGCAGTACTTC
TRBV3-1	TRBD2	TRBJ2-1	NA	CASSQIRSGSYNEQFF	TGTGCCAGCAGCCAAATAAGGAGCGGGAGTTACAATGAGCAGTTCTTC
TRBV18	NA	TRBJ1-1	few	CASSPTGYTEAFF	TGTGCCAGCTCGCCAACAGGGTACACTGAAGCTTTCTTT
TRBV21-1	NA	TRBJ2-1	NA	CASSKGGDVGQASSYEQFF	TGTGCCAGCAGCAAAGGAGGGGACGTAGGACAGGCGAGCTCCTACGAGCAGTTCTTC
TRBV6-5	TRBD2	TRBJ2-7	few	CASSYGTRGYEQYF	TGTGCCAGCAGTTATGGGACTAGAGGCTACGAGCAGTACTTC
TRBV24-1	TRBD1	TRBJ2-3	NA	CATSDPAPGTGTDTQYF	TGTGCCACCAGTGACCCCGCCCCCGGGACAGGGACAGATACGCAGTATTTT
TRBV20-1	TRBD2	TRBJ2-2	NA	CGAAGTTNTGELFF	TGCGGTGCTGCCGGGACTACGAACACCGGGGAGCTGTTTTTT
TRBV5-1	TRBD1	TRBJ1-4	NA	CASSLRTGDKKLFF	TGCGCCAGCAGCCTCCGGACAGGGGACAAAAAACTGTTTTTT
TRBV5-1	NA	TRBJ2-1	NA	CASSLTLGLYNEQFF	TGCGCCAGCAGCTTGACACTGGGCCTATACAATGAGCAGTTCTTC
TRBV6-5	NA	TRBJ1-2	NA	CASRPRPGSYGYTF	TGTGCCAGCAGACCTAGACCCGGTAGCTATGGCTACACCTTC
TRBV7-9	NA	TRBJ2-1	NA	CASSSSPGHRYNEQFF	TGTGCCAGCAGTTCATCCCCGGGACACCGCTACAATGAGCAGTTCTTC
TRBV12-3/TRBV12-4	NA	TRBJ1-5	NA	CASRMINSNQPQHF	TGTGCCAGCAGAATGATTAATAGCAATCAGCCCCAGCATTTT
TRBV5-1	NA	TRBJ1-2	NA	CASSFGQTRDGYTF	TGCGCCAGCAGCTTCGGCCAGACCCGGGACGGCTACACCTTC
TRBV5-1	NA	TRBJ1-2	NA	CASSLQGLFDGYTF	TGCGCCAGCAGCTTGCAGGGGTTGTTCGATGGCTACACCTTC
TRBV5-1	TRBD2	TRBJ2-5	NA	CASSTITGTMGETQYF	TGCGCCAGCAGCACGATAACCGGGACTATGGGCGAGACCCAGTACTTC
TRBV10-2	NA	TRBJ2-7	NA	CASSRRAGDFYEQYF	TGCGCCAGCAGCCGACGGGCAGGGGACTTCTACGAGCAGTACTTC